The entry below describes one TCR beta chain. A few counts support this clonotype. The target of this receptor is not known. Base quality data are lacking; no much larger clone is found one base away. The treatment or condition tag for this specimen amounts to: live attenuated yellow fever vaccine strain. A standard Ficoll-Paque protocol was used to isolate PBMCs from peripheral blood. Dynabeads CD4 and CD8 positive selection kits were used to isolate the CD4 and CD8 T-cell fractions. TriZol was used to extract RNA from bulk PBMCs, from CD4 and CD8 fractions, and from dextramer-positive and dextramer-negative fractions. From the cysteine through the phenylalanine, the CDR3 covers 14 amino acids. The kept DNA is CDR3 alone, 42 bases in frame from the first base. CDR1 and CDR2, looked up from the germline V gene (reference sequence), are SSHAT and FNYEAQ. The germline V end is reduced by 5 bases and the J end by 4 bases; junction bases left unmatched: 4.

The data were obtained in a study of T cells after yellow fever vaccination (dated by TCRdb to about 2019). With respect to the entire study: The SMART-Seq v4 Ultra Low Input RNA kit was used to prepare libraries from fractions with low cell numbers. Bulk TCR alpha and beta repertoires were sequenced longitudinally to track T-cell clones before and after primary and booster YFV17D yellow fever vaccination. Blood samples were taken at several timepoints before and after primary and secondary immunization, and bulk PBMC replicates and cell subsets were isolated. Two healthy male donors, one aged 18 to 30 and one aged 30 to 40 years, were included in the cohort. Overall study outcomes, separate from this receptor: Most clones expanded after primary vaccination were re-detected after the booster (96% of CD4 and roughly 87% of CD8), suggesting broad memory maintenance. The secondary T-cell response was found to be weaker but faster than the primary response, with a peak reached on day 5 rather than on day 15. Computational filtering was required because FACS-sorted repertoires could contain abundant contaminating clonotypes from the bulk population. A small share of clonotypes was detected in both CD4 and CD8 compartments, with the overlap likely arising from convergent recombination. Because only a couple of donors were included in the study, the extent to which the findings can be generalized is limited.

TCR cDNA was made using 5'RACE template switching, a step that added a universal primer site and unique molecular identifiers. cDNA synthesis was primed from both the TCR alpha and TCR beta constant segments. Library amplification involved two PCR steps, and the second step added sample barcodes and sequencing adapters. Libraries were sequenced on Illumina HiSeq 2500 (2x100 bp) or NovaSeq (2x150 bp). The published analysis was carried out like this. MIGEC handled demultiplexing of reads and collapsing into UMI consensus sequences, while MiXCR performed V(D)J alignment. Vaccine-responding clonotypes were identified with edgeR using replicate PBMC samples, with FDR below 0.01 and a log2 fold change above 5 up to day 15 being required. Each bulk clonotype was labeled CD4 or CD8 based on which sequenced repertoire, CD4 or CD8, contained the clonotype at higher abundance. The public reads were quality trimmed at Q25 with fastp and then assembled into clones with MiXCR by TCRdb, keeping productive beta chains. Rows with one shared CDR3 protein collapse into an entry with the most common genes and DNA. These V and J calls derive from TCRdb rather than the authors' analysis. This sample is represented by over 150,000 distinct CDR3 sequences; 6.5% to 8.5% of them were singletons. The ten most abundant clones make up 2.5% to 3% of the sample.

The chain couples TRBV7-7 to TRBJ2-3, with TRBD2 matching 9 junction bases. Here the sequenced sample was CD4+ T cells sorted from PBMCs, taken about 5 days after the first yellow fever vaccination. The clonotype was recovered from a man aged 18-30 years who received the YFV17D yellow fever vaccine. The DNA sequence is given as TGTGCCAGCAGCACAGGGACTAGCTCAGATACGCAGTATTTT. It encodes CASSTGTSSDTQYF.